This T cell receptor (beta chain) was captured in a study of blood T cell repertoires in COVID-19. Study information: Sources were T cells, B-cell-depleted T cells, or PBMCs; the material itself was cDNA or gDNA.

The repertoire was sequenced with immunoSEQ multiplex PCR; TCRdb's copy has only in-frame clones and lacks some. Here the sample spans over 350,000 clones, 70% to 90% being singletons. Sequencing was carried out using PBMCs or T cells enriched from blood (not recorded which). The sequence was obtained from a woman aged 18-30 years with acute COVID-19.

CDR3 in amino acids: CASSLGDTFYEQYF. CDR3 coding DNA: TGTGCCAGCAGTTTGGGAGACACCTTCTACGAGCAGTACTTC. The V call is TRBV27, the J call TRBJ2-7; perhaps TRBD2 as D (5 bases). This CDR3 comprises 14 residues. Trimming pared 3 bases from V and 3 bases from J, leaving 12 bases between. Germline V gene lookup returns CDR1 MNHEY and CDR2 SMNVEV (reference sequence).